This is a list of T cell receptor beta chains from one sample in a study of PD-L1 blockade in urothelial cancer. Sequencing used immunoSEQ multiplex PCR; TCRdb keeps in-frame clones, though not all of them. The data show fewer than 50,000 clones, roughly 80% seen once. This specimen was PBMCs, taken around atezolizumab (anti-PD-L1) treatment. The receptor source for this set is a man in his 70s with urothelial cancer. CDR3s include the opening cysteine and the closing phenylalanine or tryptophan. D genes are given only for firm matches. Expanded clones are given a class, and other clones once, few, many or no size at all.

-,TRBV19,TRBD1,TRBJ1-2,CASSTPRDSSANYGYTF,TGTGCCAGTAGTACGCCCCGGGACAGCTCAGCTAACTATGGCTACACCTTC
-,TRBV2,TRBD2,TRBJ2-2,CASKGTSLTGELFF,TGTGCCAGCAAGGGGACTAGTCTGACCGGGGAGCTGTTTTTT
-,TRBV4-3,-,TRBJ2-7,CASSQDNLIGEQYF,TGCGCCAGCAGCCAAGATAACTTGATCGGCGAGCAGTACTTC
few,TRBV4-2,TRBD1,TRBJ1-5,CASSQVDRAGQPQHF,TGTGCCAGCAGCCAAGTTGACAGGGCTGGTCAGCCCCAGCATTTT
-,TRBV5-4,TRBD2,TRBJ2-1,CVSSLPGGGLGRGEQFF,TGTGTCAGCAGCCTACCTGGGGGGGGATTAGGAAGGGGTGAGCAGTTCTTC
-,TRBV7-3,TRBD2,TRBJ2-1,CASSLRVAGGDEQFF,TGTGCCAGCAGCTTAAGGGTAGCGGGCGGGGATGAGCAGTTCTTC
once,TRBV9,-,TRBJ1-1,CASSGVPGAAAFF,TGTGCCAGCAGCGGAGTACCAGGGGCGGCGGCTTTCTTT
-,TRBV5-1,TRBD1,TRBJ1-4,CASSLEARGGGEKLFF,TGCGCCAGCAGCTTGGAGGCGAGAGGGGGCGGTGAAAAACTGTTTTTT
-,TRBV5-4,TRBD1,TRBJ2-1,CASSPGTGRVNEQFF,TGTGCCAGCAGTCCCGGGACAGGAAGGGTCAATGAGCAGTTCTTC
-,TRBV5-1,TRBD1,TRBJ2-1,CASSSPGQGAPRSYNEQFF,TGCGCCAGCAGCTCTCCGGGACAGGGAGCTCCTAGATCCTACAATGAGCAGTTCTTC